This T cell receptor (beta chain) was sequenced for a study of T cells in Graves' hyperthyroidism and ophthalmopathy. Study details: Peripheral blood was secured at the point of initial diagnosis, before any treatment.

This clonotype was seen a handful of times. Its antigen remains unknown. From RNA transcripts, TCR beta CDR3 regions were amplified. During a first-round RT-PCR of the TCR CDR3, the HTBI primer set was used. In TCRdb, the multiplex PCR reads were re-called with MiXCR into one record per CDR3 protein. The sample holds approximately 720,000 distinct CDR3 sequences, around 20% seen once. The hyperthyroidism patients had all been newly diagnosed, and their disease duration was under 2 months. Their ages ranged from 18 to 65 years. Diagnoses were established using clinical symptoms, serum thyroxine and TRAb, thyroid ultrasound and orbital computed tomography. Points from the study as a whole: The model foresaw ophthalmopathy a median about 6.1 months prior to onset.

V was pared by 6 bases and J by 2 bases, with 16 bases between. Germline CDR1 SQVTM, CDR2 ANQGSEA. The CDR3 has 14 residues. The source material was blood. This chain joins TRBV29-1 and TRBJ1-1; D is perhaps TRBD1 (5 bases). This TCR derives from a woman in her fifties or sixties with Graves' hyperthyroidism that later progressed to Graves' ophthalmopathy. The CDR3, as DNA: TGCAGCGTCGACAAGGGGCCTGTCAACACTGAAGCTTTCTTT. Protein: CSVDKGPVNTEAFF.